The 15 T cell receptor beta chains presented below share a single source sample, sequenced in a study of cytomegalovirus exposure and HLA in healthy donors. The PCR employed 60 Vbeta primers together with 13 Jbeta primers. Assay: immunoSEQ multiplex PCR; the TCRdb copy retains only in-frame clones and omits some. This table lists approximately 38,000 clones. The sequencing sample was made of PBMCs. All receptors derive from a human donor in good health.

V is TRBV2 and J is TRBJ2-2, with TRBD1 matching 7 bases. There are 13 residues in the CDR3. Germline loops: CDR1 SNHLY, CDR2 FYNNEI. Trimming removed 6 bases from V and 6 bases from J; junction bases left unmatched: 4. For the CDR3, the DNA is TGTGCCAGCAGAATGACAGGGCCCGGGGAGCTGTTTTTT. It is translated as CASRMTGPGELFF. The full variable domain, in which reference TRBV2 and TRBJ2-2 provide the parts outside the CDR3, is EPEVTQTPSHQVTQMGQEVILRCVPISNHLYFYWYRQILGQKVEFLVSFYNNEISEKSEIFDDQFSVERPDGSNFTLKIRSTKLEDSAMYFCASRMTGPGELFFGEGSRLTVL.

This chain links TRBV18 with TRBJ1-2; TRBD1 agrees at 7 bases. The V gene's germline CDR1 is KGHSH and CDR2 LQKENI. V trimming: 2 bases; J trimming: 6 bases; junction bases outside the gene matches: 6. The CDR3 spans 14 residues. In DNA form, the CDR3 reads TGTGCCAGCTCACCATACACAGGGGCAGATGGCTACACCTTC. This translates into CASSPYTGADGYTF.

The rearrangement uses TRBV28 and TRBJ2-7, with 9 bases fitting TRBD1. CDR3 length: 14 amino acids. The germline V gene encodes CDR1 MDHEN and CDR2 SYDVKM. V shed 4 bases and J 2 bases; nucleotides not matched to a gene: 3. The CDR3: CASSWGQGAYEQYF. CDR3 nucleotide sequence: TGTGCCAGCAGTTGGGGACAGGGTGCCTACGAGCAGTACTTC. The whole variable domain, filled in from reference TRBV28 and TRBJ2-7, reads DVKVTQSSRYLVKRTGEKVFLECVQDMDHENMFWYRQDPGLGLRLIYFSYDVKMKEKGDIPEGYSVSREKKERFSLILESASTNQTSMYLCASSWGQGAYEQYFGPGTRLTVT.

The V and J genes are TRBV4-1 and TRBJ2-7; tentatively, D is TRBD2 (6 bases). This CDR3 region has 13 residues. Trimming pared 0 bases from V and 9 bases from J, leaving 12 bases between. Germline assignment: CDR1 MGHRA and CDR2 YSYEKL. CDR3 sequence reads: CASSQDRGRGQYF. The DNA of the CDR3 is TGCGCCAGCAGCCAAGATCGGGGGAGAGGGCAGTACTTC.

The chain recombines TRBV12-2 with TRBJ1-4. TRBV12-2 is shown as a pseudogene. This CDR3 is built from 20 residues. The CDR3 region is CASRLASLGGPPGTNEKLFF. Here the CDR3 DNA reads TGTGCAAGTCGCTTAGCGAGTCTGGGGGGACCACCAGGGACTAATGAAAAACTGTTTTTT.

For this clone: The sample contains more than one DNA sequence encoding this CDR3. V and J are TRBV5-1 and TRBJ1-1; D is possibly TRBD1 (6 bases). The ends were cut back, 2 bases at V and 1 base at J, with 9 bases in the middle. This CDR3 is 14 amino acids long. Germline CDR1 reads SGHRS; CDR2 reads YFSETQ. For the CDR3, the DNA is TGCGCCAGCAGCTTCGCGACAGGGAACACTGAAGCTTTCTTT. This codes for CASSFATGNTEAFF.

This rearrangement joins TRBV5-1 to TRBJ2-7; 7 bases fit TRBD1. Per germline, CDR1 SGHRS and CDR2 YFSETQ. The V segment lost 4 bases and the J segment 5 bases; nucleotides outside the gene matches: 12. This CDR3 contains 15 residues. The CDR3 reads CASSRSEGGADEQYF. The CDR3 DNA reads as TGCGCCAGCAGCAGATCGGAAGGGGGCGCGGACGAGCAGTACTTC. Complete variable domain (other parts from reference TRBV5-1 and TRBJ2-7): KAGVTQTPRYLIKTRGQQVTLSCSPISGHRSVSWYQQTPGQGLQFLFEYFSETQRNKGNFPGRFSGRQFSNSRSEMNVSTLELGDSALYLCASSRSEGGADEQYFGPGTRLTVT.

This chain links TRBV10-2 with TRBJ1-5; 9 nucleotides line up with TRBD1. The length of the CDR3 is 16 residues. Germline lookup yields CDR1 WSHSY and CDR2 SAAADI. V lost 6 bases and J lost 0; bases outside the gene matches: 6. The CDR3 nucleotides are TGCGCCAGCAGAGACAGGGGGAAGGATAGCAATCAGCCCCAGCATTTT. It specifies CASRDRGKDSNQPQHF.

The V call is TRBV5-1, the J call TRBJ1-6, with a weak D call TRBD1 (5 bases). Trimming shortened V by 1 base and J by 0 bases, and 11 bases separated the two germline ends. The CDR3 has 17 residues. Germline lookup yields CDR1 SGHRS and CDR2 YFSETQ. The DNA of the CDR3 is TGCGCCAGCAGCTTGATCCAGGGAAGCTCCTATAATTCACCCCTCCACTTT. It yields the protein CASSLIQGSSYNSPLHF.

The CDR3 nucleotides read TGTGCCAGCAGTTCCCGGACTAGCGCAAACAATGAGCAGTTCTTC. As protein: CASSSRTSANNEQFF. This chain links TRBV2 with TRBJ2-1, with 9 bases identical to TRBD2. V dropped 5 bases and J dropped 5; count of bases not matched to a gene: 7. Germline V gene lookup returns CDR1 SNHLY and CDR2 FYNNEI. The CDR3 sequence is 15 residues long.

The chain recombines TRBV4-1 with TRBJ1-1; D is perhaps TRBD1 (6 bases). V dropped 6 bases and J dropped 2 bases, with 7 bases sitting between them. Per germline, CDR1 MGHRA and CDR2 YSYEKL. CDR3 length: 12 residues. The CDR3 loop is CASRQGNTEAFF. The CDR3, as DNA: TGCGCCAGCAGACAGGGAAACACTGAAGCTTTCTTT.

The V gene is TRBV4-1, the J gene TRBJ1-1; D ambiguous. CDR1 and CDR2 from the germline V gene are MGHRA and YSYEKL. V was cut by 4 bases and J by 5 bases, with 14 bases left in between. The CDR3 runs 14 residues. CDR3 loop: CASSPLLPRTEAFF. In DNA, the CDR3 is TGCGCCAGCAGCCCCCTCCTTCCGCGAACTGAAGCTTTCTTT.

This chain links TRBV9 with TRBJ2-5; weak D call: TRBD1 (5 bases). With 0 bases removed from V and 14 bases from J, the gap between germline ends came to 26 bases. The germline gives CDR1 SGDLS, CDR2 YYNGEE. This CDR3 spans 16 amino acids. For the CDR3, the DNA is TGTGCCAGCAGCGTAGGTTCCTCGCCCCTTGGGGCAGGGTCTTACTTC. It is translated as CASSVGSSPLGAGSYF. Full variable domain (rest looked up from reference TRBV9 and TRBJ2-5): DSGVTQTPKHLITATGQRVTLRCSPRSGDLSVYWYQQSLDQGLQFLIQYYNGEERAKGNILERFSAQQFPDLHSELNLSSLELGDSALYFCASSVGSSPLGAGSYFGPGTRLLVL.

The J gene is TRBJ2-3, the V gene TRBV7-2; 7 bases align to TRBD2. The V and J ends lost 0 bases and 7 bases, in that order; junction bases with no gene match: 7. Germline V gene sequence: CDR1 SGHTA, CDR2 FQGNSA. The CDR3 consists of 15 residues. CDR3 nucleotides: TGTGCCAGCAGCTTAGCTGCACTAGCGCAACATACGCAGTATTTT. Translation: CASSLAALAQHTQYF.

This chain connects TRBV7-9 to TRBJ2-2, with D possibly being TRBD2 (7 bases). Germline CDR1 reads SEHNR; CDR2 reads FQNEAQ (reference sequence). V dropped 3 bases and J dropped 4 bases, with 12 bases sitting between them. The CDR3 runs to 15 residues. The CDR3 protein is CASSFEGGATGELFF. The CDR3 nucleotides are TGTGCCAGCAGCTTTGAAGGGGGGGCCACCGGGGAGCTGTTTTTT.